This TCR beta chain was captured by sequencing in a study of T cell repertoires in cytomegalovirus infection. TCRdb reprocessed the reads via MiXCR and lists one record per CDR3 protein. Of about 890,000 distinct CDR3 sequences listed, less than 40% are singletons. Notes on this clonotype: Its antigen is not identified.

With 5 bases clipped from V and 3 bases from J, the junction kept 10 bases outside the gene matches. This CDR3 comprises 16 residues. Germline CDR1 is SGHVT and CDR2 is SQSDAQ. Study-wide points: HLA-C-restricted CMV clonotypes gave the most frequent clonotype in two of eight donors.

The receptor was derived from a human donor in good health (CMV status not recorded). Some clones in this sample may be carry-over from other donors' samples. Here the sequenced sample was cultured CD8+ T cells from PBMCs, taken from culture after CMV antigen stimulation. The chain recombines TRBV7-4 with TRBJ1-5; TRBD1 agrees at 7 bases. CDR3 residues: CASSEWTGGINQPQHF. CDR3 in DNA: TGTGCCAGCAGCGAATGGACAGGCGGAATCAATCAGCCCCAGCATTTT.